This is a list of T cell receptor beta chains from one sample in a study of T cell changes during pregnancy in multiple sclerosis. The repertoire was sequenced with immunoSEQ multiplex PCR; TCRdb's copy has only in-frame clones and lacks some. The sample records roughly 75,000 clones, 93% being singletons. Sequenced material: peripheral blood, taken after pregnancy. These receptors all come from a female donor in good health, enrolled as a control in a pregnancy study. Both conserved end residues are part of each CDR3.

v_gene: TRBV6-5; j_gene: TRBJ2-7; CDR3aa: CASSYLDNPFLDEQYF
v_gene: TRBV29-1; j_gene: TRBJ2-2; CDR3aa: CSVSGTSLALSGELFF
v_gene: TRBV30; j_gene: TRBJ2-7; CDR3aa: CAWSESGGRYEQYF
v_gene: TRBV14; j_gene: TRBJ2-3; CDR3aa: CASSYIAGSTDTQYF
v_gene: TRBV30; j_gene: TRBJ1-5; CDR3aa: CAWSSFRDRGQPQHF
v_gene: TRBV7-8; j_gene: TRBJ2-5; CDR3aa: CASSGGGGASQYF
v_gene: TRBV2; j_gene: TRBJ2-1; CDR3aa: CATQGWGYDEQFF
v_gene: TRBV11-1; j_gene: TRBJ2-5; CDR3aa: CASSPRRGLDPQETQYF
v_gene: TRBV7-3; j_gene: TRBJ2-7; CDR3aa: CASSPQGGPYEQYF
v_gene: TRBV28; j_gene: TRBJ2-1; CDR3aa: CATSRPARHNEQFF
v_gene: TRBV4-1; j_gene: TRBJ1-5; CDR3aa: CASSQGGRQPQHF
v_gene: TRBV28; j_gene: TRBJ2-4; CDR3aa: CASRKGLLTKNIQYF
v_gene: TRBV30; j_gene: TRBJ2-3; CDR3aa: CAWTVVSTDTQYF
v_gene: TRBV15; j_gene: TRBJ2-3; CDR3aa: CATSRGQNTDTQYF
v_gene: TRBV28; j_gene: TRBJ1-5; CDR3aa: CASSFDRTLNQPQHF
v_gene: TRBV5-1; j_gene: TRBJ2-3; CDR3aa: CASSPIAGTSTDTQYF
v_gene: TRBV10-3; j_gene: TRBJ1-2; CDR3aa: CAISVGPHGYTF
v_gene: TRBV7-3; j_gene: TRBJ2-7; CDR3aa: CASSLMSTGLGEQYF
v_gene: TRBV11-2; j_gene: TRBJ2-1; CDR3aa: CASSTQSPGGFYNEQFF
v_gene: TRBV19; j_gene: TRBJ2-1; CDR3aa: CASSGGRSSYNEQFF
v_gene: TRBV5-1; j_gene: TRBJ2-2; CDR3aa: CASSSMTGNTGELFF
v_gene: TRBV7-6; j_gene: TRBJ2-7; CDR3aa: CASSSDSAEQYF
v_gene: TRBV7-8; j_gene: TRBJ2-2; CDR3aa: CASSPRTGGVTGELFF
v_gene: TRBV15; j_gene: TRBJ2-7; CDR3aa: CATSREPGRSEQYF
v_gene: TRBV28; j_gene: TRBJ2-1; CDR3aa: CASNPPEAGVYYEQFF
v_gene: TRBV7-9; j_gene: TRBJ2-4; CDR3aa: CASSLGGAKNIQYF
v_gene: TRBV12-5; j_gene: TRBJ1-1; CDR3aa: CASADRGGDTEAFF
v_gene: TRBV28; j_gene: TRBJ1-5; CDR3aa: CASSLGTGSGQPQHF
v_gene: TRBV19; j_gene: TRBJ1-5; CDR3aa: CASSEVVSNQPQHF
v_gene: TRBV6-5; j_gene: TRBJ1-6; CDR3aa: CASRRGIDSPLHF
v_gene: TRBV7-2; j_gene: TRBJ2-1; CDR3aa: CASTRGGDRGMVGEQFF
v_gene: TRBV6-1; j_gene: TRBJ2-1; CDR3aa: CASSDRVGGSYNEQFF
v_gene: TRBV28; j_gene: TRBJ2-7; CDR3aa: CASSFLGGAAEQYF
v_gene: TRBV7-9; j_gene: TRBJ1-2; CDR3aa: CASSRDRPYGYTF
v_gene: TRBV11-2; j_gene: TRBJ2-1; CDR3aa: CASSLGAGGPPYNEQFF
v_gene: TRBV28; j_gene: TRBJ2-5; CDR3aa: CASCGGGGQETQYF
v_gene: TRBV30; j_gene: TRBJ1-6; CDR3aa: CAWNDRGSSYNSPLHF
v_gene: TRBV4-1; j_gene: TRBJ2-7; CDR3aa: CASSQDPGWEQYF
v_gene: TRBV19; j_gene: TRBJ1-5; CDR3aa: CASSIGGGAALSNQPQHF
v_gene: TRBV9; j_gene: TRBJ1-1; CDR3aa: CASSPQGTEAFF
v_gene: TRBV28; j_gene: TRBJ2-7; CDR3aa: CASSYGLAAYYEQYF
v_gene: TRBV27; j_gene: TRBJ2-1; CDR3aa: CASHRTSGGINEQFF